The next 8 T cell receptor beta chains were all read from a single sample in a study of CD8+CD57+ T cells in acquired aplastic anemia. Genomic DNA, the template, was used for profiling of the TCR beta VDJ and CDR3. Each CDR3 protein is one row after TCRdb ran MiXCR on the reads. This table holds about 200,000 distinct CDR3 sequences, about half found once. Sequencing involved patients with CD8+CD57+ cell expansion previously shown by flow cytometry. The material sequenced was sorted CD4+, CD8+, or CD8+CD57+ T cells (not recorded which) from PBMCs. Receptors were obtained from a human donor with aplastic anemia.

In its sample, this clonotype was seen a few times. The rearrangement joins TRBV20-1 to TRBJ1-1; D is undetermined. The CDR3 contains 20 residues. Germline loops: CDR1 DFQATT, CDR2 SNEGSKA (reference sequence). V was pared by 0 bases and J by 0 bases, with 26 bases between. The CDR3 protein is CSARDPRRQNTPGMNTEAFF. The CDR3 nucleotides are TGCAGTGCTAGAGATCCGAGACGTCAAAATACCCCCGGGATGAACACTGAAGCTTTCTTT.

The rearrangement links TRBV2 to TRBJ2-7, with D uncertain. CDR1 is SNHLY and CDR2 is FYNNEI in the germline V gene. The V end was cut by 6 bases, the J end by 4 bases, with 7 bases between. There are 11 residues in the CDR3. For the CDR3, the DNA is TGTGCCAGCAGCGGCCATTACGAGCAGTACTTC. Translation gives CASSGHYEQYF.

The V call is TRBV6-5, the J call TRBJ1-2; D not certain. Germline CDR1 reads MNHEY; CDR2 reads SVGAGI. Between the trimmed V and J ends, which lost 2 bases and 1 base, there was a span of 5 bases. The CDR3 runs to 13 residues. The CDR3 DNA follows: TGTGCCAGCAGTTACGAGGTTAACTATGGCTACACCTTC. Its translation is CASSYEVNYGYTF.

This clonotype was counted at least ten times. V and J are TRBV20-1 and TRBJ1-5, with TRBD1 as a possible D gene (5 bases). The CDR3 covers 15 residues. Trimming removed 6 bases at V and 4 bases at J, with 19 bases between. The germline gives CDR1 DFQATT, CDR2 SNEGSKA (reference sequence). CDR3 sequence: CSANRPGRLNQPQHF. The CDR3 nucleotides read TGCAGTGCGAACCGACCGGGACGGCTTAATCAGCCCCAGCATTTT.

V is TRBV10-3 and J is TRBJ1-1; D is possibly TRBD1 (5 bases). The germline V gene encodes CDR1 ENHRY and CDR2 SYGVKD. CDR3 size: 11 residues. Trimming cost V 8 bases and J 4 bases, with 8 bases left between them. The DNA for the CDR3 is TGTGCCATCTCTAGGGGCACTGAAGCTTTCTTT. This encodes CAISRGTEAFF.

The J gene is TRBJ2-1, the V gene TRBV5-1; TRBD1 matches 10 bases. This CDR3 region has 15 residues. V lost 3 bases, J lost 7 bases, and 7 bases stayed unmatched. The germline V gene has CDR1 SGHRS and CDR2 YFSETQ. The CDR3 loop is CASSYGGTGDNEQFF. The CDR3 DNA sequence: TGCGCCAGCAGCTATGGAGGGACAGGGGATAATGAGCAGTTCTTC. The full variable domain, in which reference TRBV5-1 and TRBJ2-1 provide the parts outside the CDR3, is KAGVTQTPRYLIKTRGQQVTLSCSPISGHRSVSWYQQTPGQGLQFLFEYFSETQRNKGNFPGRFSGRQFSNSRSEMNVSTLELGDSALYLCASSYGGTGDNEQFFGPGTRLTVL.

The gene calls are TRBV25-1 and TRBJ1-6, with 11 positions matching TRBD1. Germline V gene sequence: CDR1 MGHDK, CDR2 SYGVNS. The CDR3 runs to 16 residues. The V gene end was trimmed by 3 bases and the J gene end by 9 bases; junction bases not matched to a gene: 7. CDR3 nucleotide sequence: TGTGCCAGCAGTGAGTCGGGACAGGGGGTTTCTTCACCCCTCCACTTT. It yields the protein CASSESGQGVSSPLHF.

The chain uses TRBV2 and TRBJ2-7; D possibly corresponds to TRBD2 (8 bases). The CDR3 is 17 amino acids. CDR1 SNHLY and CDR2 FYNNEI come from the germline V gene. Trimming stripped 5 bases from V and 3 bases from J, with 23 bases between. The CDR3 nucleotides read TGTGCCAGCAGTCCCCTCGGGGGGGAGGGGGCCGGCTACGAGCAGTACTTC. Translation: CASSPLGGEGAGYEQYF.